The present entry profiles one T cell receptor (beta chain) with its context. Its antigen specificity is not known. Per-base qualities were not stored, and no clone one base away is much larger. V is shortened by 0 bases, J by 2 bases, and the region joining them spans 11 bases. From its cysteine to its phenylalanine, the CDR3 spans 17 amino acids. Solely the CDR3 DNA is kept, with 51 bases framed from the first base. The sample is drawn from a study of T cell repertoires in cytomegalovirus infection (dated 2019 in TCRdb). Concerning the study at large: Recently identified HLA-C-restricted CMV epitopes, whose presentation resists viral immunomodulation, were targeted by peptide stimulations together with well-studied HLA-B-restricted epitopes. The HLA type of each donor mattered for the analysis, because public TCR beta signatures pointed to carriage of CMV infection along with the matching HLA type.

The reads were generated on an Illumina HiSeq 1500. TCRdb ran its own pipeline on the public reads, namely fastp trimming at Q25 and MiXCR clone calling, and kept in-frame beta chains. CDR3 protein duplicates are merged, each entry listing the most common genes and DNA. A total of hundreds of thousands of distinct CDR3 sequences appear in this sample, about 33% of them only once. Around a sixth of the sample is in the top ten clones. The sample's treatment or condition label, in plain terms: in vitro stimulation with specific CMV peptide epitopes to enrich CMV-specific T cells. On the study overall, not on this receptor specifically: In both this cohort and an independent cohort of 350 to 400 donors, the cumulative frequency of public TCR beta family members distinguished carriers of CMV infection plus the relevant HLA type. The ex vivo response was dominated by HLA-C-restricted CMV-specific TCR beta clonotypes, and the single most frequent clonotype in two of eight donors was supplied by these HLA-C-restricted clonotypes.

The rearranged chain carries TRBV23-1 and TRBJ2-6; possibly the D gene is TRBD1, per 6 matching bases. TRBV23-1 is filed as an ORF, its function uncertain. The source was cultured PBMCs, collected from culture after CMV antigen stimulation. The TCR comes from a human donor in good health (CMV status not recorded). Some clones in this sample may be carry-over from other donors' samples. The DNA sequence reads TGCGCCAGCAGTCAATCGCGGACAGAGACTGGGGCCAACGTCCTGACTTTC. Translated, this gives CASSQSRTETGANVLTF.